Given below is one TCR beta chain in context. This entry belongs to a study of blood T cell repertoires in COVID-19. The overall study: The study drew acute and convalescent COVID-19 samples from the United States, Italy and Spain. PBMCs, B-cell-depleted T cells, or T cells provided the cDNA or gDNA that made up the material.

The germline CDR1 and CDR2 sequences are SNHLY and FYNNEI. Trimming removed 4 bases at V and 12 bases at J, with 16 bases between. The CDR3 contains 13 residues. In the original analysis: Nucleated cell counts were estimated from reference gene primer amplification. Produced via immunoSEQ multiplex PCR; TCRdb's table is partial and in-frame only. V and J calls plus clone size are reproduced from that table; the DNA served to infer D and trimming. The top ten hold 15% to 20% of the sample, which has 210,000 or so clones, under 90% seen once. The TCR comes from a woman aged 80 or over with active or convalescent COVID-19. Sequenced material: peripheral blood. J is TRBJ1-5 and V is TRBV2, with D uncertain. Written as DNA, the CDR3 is TGTGCCAGCAGTGGAAGAGGGTCCAGGAGCCAGCATTTT. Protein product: CASSGRGSRSQHF.